The clone carrying this TCR beta chain was observed a single time. This sample was taken from a study of preoperative IRX-2 immunotherapy in early breast cancer. Sequencing was performed with immunoSEQ multiplex PCR; in TCRdb, only in-frame clones are kept and a portion is missing. Of approximately 27,000 clones listed, 75% to 85% were seen once; the top ten hold 1% to 1.5%. Treatment: preoperative locoregional IRX-2 cytokine immunotherapy. Preoperative locoregional IRX-2 cytokine immunotherapy was tested in the phase Ib source study. The CDR3 contains 14 residues. J is TRBJ2-1 and V is TRBV7-5; the D call TRBD1 from the table was never checked on the DNA. TRBV7-5 is recorded as a pseudogene. Sample: lymph node tissue, taken after IRX-2 immunotherapy. The clonotype originates from a human donor with breast cancer. CDR3 sequence (DNA): TGTGCCAGCAGCTACCGGGACACTTACAATGAGCAGTTCTTC. This encodes CASSYRDTYNEQFF.